This T cell receptor (beta chain) originates from a study of graft-versus-host responses after intestinal transplantation. Study information: All of the recipients had induction that used anti-thymocyte globulin, then tacrolimus and steroids for roughly three years. Findings and limits, study-wide: Early after transplant, HvG clones declined as circulating GvH clones peaked.

Note on this clone: Its antigen is undetermined.

The table came from immunoSEQ multiplex PCR; TCRdb's copy has only in-frame clones and leaves some out. Seen here are around 96,000 clones, 75% to 95% observed once, and the top ten hold 15% to 20%. Trimming left V 3 bases short and J 3 bases short, with 14 bases between. Per the germline V gene, CDR1 is KGHSH and CDR2 is LQKENI. CDR3 length: 15 amino acids. The sequencing here drew on PBMCs, taken approximately 420 days after intestinal transplant. The TCR originated in a human patient who received an intestinal transplant, so some T cells may come from the graft donor. This chain links TRBV18 with TRBJ1-1, with unresolved D. CDR3 in DNA: TGTGCCAGCTCACCCTTCTTCAAACCCGACACTGAAGCTTTCTTT. Amino acids: CASSPFFKPDTEAFF. Looking up the rest from reference TRBV18 and TRBJ1-1 gives the full variable domain: NAGVMQNPRHLVRRRGQEARLRCSPMKGHSHVYWYRQLPEEGLKFMVYLQKENIIDESGMPKERFSAEFPKEGPSILRIQQVVRGDSAAYFCASSPFFKPDTEAFFGQGTRLTVV.